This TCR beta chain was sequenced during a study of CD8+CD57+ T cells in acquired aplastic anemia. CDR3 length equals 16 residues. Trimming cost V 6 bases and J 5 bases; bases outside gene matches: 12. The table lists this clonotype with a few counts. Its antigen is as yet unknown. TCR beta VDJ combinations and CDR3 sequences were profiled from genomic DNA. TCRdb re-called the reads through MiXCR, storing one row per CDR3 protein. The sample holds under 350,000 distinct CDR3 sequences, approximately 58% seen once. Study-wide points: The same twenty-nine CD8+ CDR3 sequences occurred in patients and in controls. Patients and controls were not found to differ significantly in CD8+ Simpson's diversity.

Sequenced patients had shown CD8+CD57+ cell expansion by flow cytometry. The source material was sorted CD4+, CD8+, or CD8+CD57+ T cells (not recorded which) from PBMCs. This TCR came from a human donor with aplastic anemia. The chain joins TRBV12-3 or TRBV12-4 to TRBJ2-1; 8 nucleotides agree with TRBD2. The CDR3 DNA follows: TGTGCCAGCAGCCACGCTCGGGGGGGGACTCACAATGAGCAGTTCTTC. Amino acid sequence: CASSHARGGTHNEQFF.